This entry lists 26 T cell receptor beta chains sequenced from one sample in a study of T cells in Graves' hyperthyroidism and ophthalmopathy. Regions amplified from RNA transcripts were the TCR beta CDR3 regions. In the first-round RT-PCR of the TCR CDR3, the HTBI primer set was used. TCRdb used MiXCR to reprocess the multiplex PCR reads, holding one entry per CDR3 protein. The sample contains 480,000 or so distinct CDR3 sequences, under 15% of which appear only once. What was sequenced was blood. Source of these receptors: a woman between 18 and 29 years old with Graves' hyperthyroidism.

This clonotype was seen at least ten times. This chain connects TRBV12-3 or TRBV12-4 to TRBJ1-4; a possible D gene is TRBD1 (5 bases). The CDR3 runs to 13 residues. The germline V and J ends were trimmed by 10 bases and 8 bases, with 17 bases remaining between them. This CDR3 reads CATSPPGKEKLFF. The CDR3 nucleotides are TGTGCCACCTCGCCGCCAGGGAAGGAAAAACTGTTTTTT.

As for this clonotype: Since a much larger clone is just one base distant, this may be a read error. The V and J genes are TRBV9 and TRBJ1-2, with TRBD1 identical over 9 bases. Germline V gene data show CDR1 as SGDLS and CDR2 as YYNGEE. The CDR3 covers 15 residues. CDR3 loop: CASSPWDRVNYGFTF. In nucleotides, the CDR3 is TGTGCCAGCAGCCCATGGGACAGGGTGAACTATGGCTTCACCTTC.

This clonotype was recorded at least ten times. The V call is TRBV7-2, the J call TRBJ1-5; D is perhaps TRBD1 (5 bases). Deletions cut 5 bases from V and 0 bases from J, with 11 bases between. The length of the CDR3 is 15 residues. CDR1 and CDR2 (germline): SGHTA, FQGNSA. The CDR3 spells CASSLGVYSNQPQHF. For the CDR3, the DNA is TGTGCCAGCAGCCTGGGGGTTTATAGCAATCAGCCCCAGCATTTT. Looking up the rest from reference TRBV7-2 and TRBJ1-5 gives the full variable domain: GAGVSQSPSNKVTEKGKDVELRCDPISGHTALYWYRQSLGQGLEFLIYFQGNSAPDKSGLPSDRFSAERTGGSVSTLTIQRTQQEDSAVYLCASSLGVYSNQPQHFGDGTRLSIL.

This clonotype was observed a handful of times. The chain couples TRBV14 to TRBJ2-2; the match to TRBD2 covers 7 bases. The CDR3 extends over 15 amino acids. Germline V gene data show CDR1 as SGHDN and CDR2 as FVKESK. The ends lost 6 bases at V and 2 bases at J; junction bases unmatched: 6. The CDR3 coding sequence is TGTGCCAGCAGTCCCCGCGGGGGAAACACCGGGGAGCTGTTTTTT. It is translated as CASSPRGGNTGELFF. The full variable domain, its missing parts supplied by reference TRBV14 and TRBJ2-2, is EAGVTQFPSHSVIEKGQTVTLRCDPISGHDNLYWYRRVMGKEIKFLLHFVKESKQDESGMPNNRFLAERTGGTYSTLKVQPAELEDSGVYFCASSPRGGNTGELFFGEGSRLTVL.

This clonotype turned up a few times. The gene calls are TRBV6-1 and TRBJ2-1; TRBD1 might be the D (5 bases). Germline V gene sequence: CDR1 MNHNS, CDR2 SASEGT. V was clipped by 3 bases and J by 8 bases, with 17 bases between them. The CDR3 spans 15 residues. Here the CDR3 DNA reads TGTGCCAGCAGTGAGGGCGAGGACACGTGGGATGAGCAGTTCTTC. It specifies CASSEGEDTWDEQFF.

This clonotype was picked up many times. The chain joins TRBV12-5 to TRBJ2-1; D is ambiguous. Per germline, CDR1 LGHNT and CDR2 FRNRAP. Trimming stripped 2 bases from V and 8 bases from J, with 7 bases between. This CDR3 comprises 12 residues. CDR3 coding DNA: TGTGCTAGTGGTTTGATAGTGGATGAGCAGTTCTTC. Amino acid sequence: CASGLIVDEQFF.

At least ten counts were recorded for this clonotype. This chain joins TRBV24-1 and TRBJ2-1; 14 nucleotides match TRBD2. CDR1 is KGHDR, CDR2 SFDVKD, per germline. The CDR3 totals 18 residues. V lost 6 bases, J lost 0 bases, and 6 bases stayed unmatched. The CDR3 spells CATSRGTSGGSSYNEQFF. The CDR3 DNA follows: TGTGCCACCAGTCGCGGGACTAGCGGGGGAAGCTCCTACAATGAGCAGTTCTTC.

J is TRBJ1-4 and V is TRBV30; weak D call: TRBD1 (6 bases). Germline V gene lookup returns CDR1 GTSNPN and CDR2 SVGIG (reference sequence). The CDR3 contains 14 residues. Trimming stripped 0 bases from V and 4 bases from J, with 9 bases between. The CDR3, as DNA: TGTGCCTGGAGTGTCGGGACAAGTAATGAAAAACTGTTTTTT. Its translation: CAWSVGTSNEKLFF.

This clonotype has ten or more counts. The chain couples TRBV12-3 or TRBV12-4 to TRBJ1-3, with D hard to call. V was shortened by 5 bases and J by 2 bases, with 10 bases between the two germline ends. The CDR3 runs to 14 residues. CDR3 sequence: CASSPQNPGNTIYF. CDR3 in DNA: TGTGCCAGCAGTCCACAAAATCCTGGAAACACCATATATTTT.

This clonotype was detected many times. The chain links TRBV11-2 to TRBJ2-5, with TRBD2 as a possible D gene (6 bases). V was cut by 0 bases and J by 1 base, with 21 bases left in between. The CDR3 covers 19 residues. The germline CDR1 and CDR2 sequences are SGHAT and FQNNGV. The CDR3: CASSLERGNGWRGQETQYF. CDR3 nucleotides: TGTGCCAGCAGCTTAGAGAGGGGCAACGGGTGGAGGGGCCAAGAGACCCAGTACTTC.

This clonotype has a count of ten or more. The chain carries TRBV18 and TRBJ2-2; D ambiguous. The CDR3 sequence is 12 residues long. From germline, CDR1 is KGHSH and CDR2 LQKENI. V shed 8 bases and J shed 3 bases, with 7 bases lying between them. CDR3 DNA: TGTGCCAGCAGTCCCTACACCGGGGAGCTGTTTTTT. This translates into CASSPYTGELFF.

Many counts were recorded for this clonotype. J is TRBJ1-1 and V is TRBV6-1; 9 bases line up with TRBD1. Per the germline V gene, CDR1 is MNHNS and CDR2 is SASEGT. The CDR3 is made up of 14 amino acids. The V and J ends lost 6 bases and 7 bases, in that order; junction bases with no gene match: 9. In nucleotides, the CDR3 is TGTGCCAGCAGCCCGACAGGGGGATTAGGTGAAGCTTTCTTT. Translated, it gives CASSPTGGLGEAFF.

The rearrangement uses TRBV24-1 and TRBJ2-5, with 10 nucleotides matching TRBD1. V was clipped by 4 bases and J by 4 bases; unmatched bases: 8. CDR1 and CDR2 from the germline V gene are KGHDR and SFDVKD. CDR3 length: 16 residues. CDR3 bases: TGTGCCACCAGTGAGGGGGGACAGGGGTTTCGAGAGACCCAGTACTTC. Its translation is CATSEGGQGFRETQYF.

Only a few counts were recorded for this clonotype. This sequence joins TRBV9 and TRBJ2-3, with a possible D match to TRBD1 (5 bases). Deletions cut 4 bases from V and 1 base from J, with 13 bases between. The CDR3 extends over 15 amino acids. The V gene's germline CDR1 is SGDLS and CDR2 YYNGEE. CDR3 sequence: CASSPQGFGTDTQYF. The DNA of the CDR3 is TGTGCCAGCAGCCCTCAGGGATTTGGCACAGATACGCAGTATTTT. The variable domain in full, completed from reference TRBV9 and TRBJ2-3, reads DSGVTQTPKHLITATGQRVTLRCSPRSGDLSVYWYQQSLDQGLQFLIQYYNGEERAKGNILERFSAQQFPDLHSELNLSSLELGDSALYFCASSPQGFGTDTQYFGPGTRLTVL.

At least ten counts were recorded for this clonotype. The chain uses TRBV28 and TRBJ2-7, with 7 bases matching TRBD1. CDR3 size: 16 residues. Germline-derived CDR1 and CDR2 are MDHEN and SYDVKM. Trimming took 8 bases from V and 0 from J; bases not matched to a gene: 13. The CDR3 reads CASLGTGTAISYEQYF. CDR3 nucleotide sequence: TGTGCCAGCCTGGGAACCGGGACAGCCATCTCCTACGAGCAGTACTTC.

At least ten counts were recorded for this clonotype. The rearrangement joins TRBV11-2 to TRBJ2-5; possibly TRBD1 for D (6 bases). This CDR3 is built from 15 residues. The V end was cut by 5 bases, the J end by 5 bases, with 18 bases between. Germline values: CDR1 SGHAT, CDR2 FQNNGV. The CDR3 spells CASSVIYRASETQYF. CDR3 DNA: TGTGCCAGCAGCGTCATTTACAGGGCCTCGGAGACCCAGTACTTC.

This clonotype was picked up a small number of times. CDR3 coding DNA: TGCAGTGCTAGGCGGCAGGGTCTCGGCGCCTATAATTCACCCCTCCACTTT. Translation gives CSARRQGLGAYNSPLHF. V usage is TRBV20-1 and J usage is TRBJ1-6, with a tentative D call TRBD1 (5 bases). The CDR3 has 17 amino acids. Germline V gene data show CDR1 as DFQATT and CDR2 as SNEGSKA (reference sequence). The V and J ends lost 3 bases and 2 bases respectively, with 17 bases between them.

The CDR3 spells CATSPDRDTDTQYF. The CDR3, as DNA: TGTGCCACCAGCCCAGACAGGGACACAGATACGCAGTATTTT. The genes are TRBV6-2 or TRBV6-3 and TRBJ2-3; 7 bases map to TRBD1. This CDR3 has 14 residues. V lost 10 bases, J lost 2 bases, and 9 bases stayed unmatched. CDR1 MNHEY and CDR2 SVGEGT come from the germline V gene.

This clonotype was found many times. The rearrangement uses TRBV12-3 or TRBV12-4 and TRBJ2-1; maybe TRBD2 (5 bases). The CDR3 contains 13 residues. Trimming removed 5 bases at V and 3 bases at J, with 8 bases between. As DNA, the CDR3 is TGTGCCAGCAGTGATAGCGACTACAATGAGCAGTTCTTC. Its translation is CASSDSDYNEQFF.

This clonotype was recorded at least ten times. The chain links TRBV4-1 to TRBJ2-7, with TRBD2 identical over 12 bases. Germline values: CDR1 MGHRA, CDR2 YSYEKL. There are 16 residues in the CDR3. The J segment lost 2 bases and the V segment lost 3 bases, leaving 5 bases of the junction unmatched. CDR3 protein: CASSQGRLAGAYEQYF. In nucleotides, the CDR3 is TGCGCCAGCAGCCAGGGCCGACTAGCGGGGGCCTACGAGCAGTACTTC.

This chain joins TRBV18 and TRBJ2-4, with 12 bases that match TRBD2. CDR1 and CDR2 (germline): KGHSH, LQKENI. The V and J ends lost 3 bases and 3 bases, in that order; junction bases with no gene match: 15. This CDR3 is 20 amino acids long. The CDR3 DNA reads as TGTGCCAGCTCACCGTTCTCTCGACTAGCGGGAGTTGTGGGCAAAAACATTCAGTACTTC. This translates into CASSPFSRLAGVVGKNIQYF.

This clonotype has at least ten counts. The CDR3 is CAWSDGSYGYTF. The DNA of the CDR3 is TGTGCCTGGAGTGACGGTTCCTATGGCTACACCTTC. The chain joins TRBV30 to TRBJ1-2; no definite D call. The CDR3 consists of 12 residues. Germline CDR1 and CDR2: GTSNPN and SVGIG (reference sequence). V lost 1 base, J lost 4 bases, and 7 bases lay in between.

The genes are TRBV18 and TRBJ2-3; D is perhaps TRBD1 or TRBD2 (5 bases each). Per the germline V gene, CDR1 is KGHSH and CDR2 is LQKENI. V lost 3 bases and J 10 bases, leaving 23 bases between the germline ends. The CDR3 spans 16 residues. The CDR3 coding sequence is TGTGCCAGCTCACCGGGGGTCGGTACAGCCCGGATACCGCAGTATTTT. It translates to CASSPGVGTARIPQYF.

This clonotype was seen repeatedly, ten times or more. The chain employs TRBV7-8 and TRBJ2-1, with 8 bases lining up with TRBD2. The V segment lost 5 bases and the J segment 0 bases; nucleotides outside the gene matches: 6. The CDR3 loop spans 16 amino acids. The germline V gene has CDR1 SGHVS and CDR2 FQNEAQ. Written as DNA, the CDR3 is TGTGCCAGCAGCCCGACTAGCGCGAACTCCTACAATGAGCAGTTCTTC. Its protein product is CASSPTSANSYNEQFF. Together with reference TRBV7-8 and TRBJ2-1, the CDR3 gives the full variable domain: GAGVSQSPRYKVAKRGQDVALRCDPISGHVSLFWYQQALGQGPEFLTYFQNEAQLDKSGLPSDRFFAERPEGSVSTLKIQRTQQEDSAVYLCASSPTSANSYNEQFFGPGTRLTVL.

This clonotype has a count of ten or more. The CDR3 loop reads CASSIERGFAEAFF. CDR3 sequence (DNA): TGTGCCAGTAGTATAGAGCGGGGATTCGCTGAAGCTTTCTTT. This chain uses TRBV19 with TRBJ1-1; D is ambiguous. Germline loops: CDR1 LNHDA, CDR2 SQIVND (reference sequence). The CDR3 extends over 14 amino acids. Trimming left V 0 bases short and J 6 bases short, with 11 bases between.

This clonotype turned up a few times. The chain recombines TRBV25-1 with TRBJ2-3; D is ambiguous. Trimming stripped 3 bases from V and 0 bases from J, with 13 bases between. The CDR3 sequence is 16 residues long. The germline gives CDR1 MGHDK, CDR2 SYGVNS. CDR3 sequence reads: CASSEFAGPSTDTQYF. DNA of the CDR3: TGTGCCAGCAGTGAGTTTGCCGGTCCCAGCACAGATACGCAGTATTTT.